This T cell receptor (beta chain) stems from a study of identical twins. In its sample, this clonotype was seen many times. The antigen is undetermined. Template switching introduced a universal primer site, and the cDNA bore unique molecular identifiers. TCRdb reanalysed the 5' RACE reads using MiXCR and keeps one entry per CDR3 protein. The sample has hundreds of thousands of distinct CDR3 sequences; over 5% are singletons. V shed 5 bases and J 4 bases; nucleotides not matched to a gene: 7. CDR3 length: 15 residues. Findings and caveats of the study: Compared with models, monozygotic twins showed more out-of-frame TCR alpha sharing.

The source material was naive T cells sorted from blood. This chain connects TRBV12-3 or TRBV12-4 to TRBJ1-4, with 7 bases matching TRBD1. This TCR was recovered from a man between 18 and 35 years old in good health. CDR3 sequence (DNA): TGTGCCAGCAGTCCCCCGGGACAGAGTAATGAAAAACTGTTTTTT. Residues: CASSPPGQSNEKLFF.